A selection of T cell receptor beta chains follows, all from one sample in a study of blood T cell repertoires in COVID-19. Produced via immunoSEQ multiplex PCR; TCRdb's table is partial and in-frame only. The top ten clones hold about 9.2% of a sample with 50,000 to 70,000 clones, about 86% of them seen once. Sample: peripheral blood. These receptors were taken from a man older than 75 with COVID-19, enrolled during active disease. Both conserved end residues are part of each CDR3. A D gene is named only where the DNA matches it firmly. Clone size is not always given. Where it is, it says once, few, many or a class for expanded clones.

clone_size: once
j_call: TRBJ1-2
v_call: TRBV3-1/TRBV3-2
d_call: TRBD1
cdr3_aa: CASSPTGTGFSGYTF
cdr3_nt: TGTGCCAGCAGCCCGACCGGGACAGGGTTTTCAGGCTACACCTTC

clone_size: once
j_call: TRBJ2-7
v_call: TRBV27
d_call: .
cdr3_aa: CASSYRASYEQYF
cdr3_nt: TGTGCCAGCAGCTACAGGGCCTCCTACGAGCAGTACTTC

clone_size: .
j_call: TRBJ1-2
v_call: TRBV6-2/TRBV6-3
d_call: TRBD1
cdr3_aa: CASSTMGTANKAYGYTF
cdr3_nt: TGTGCCAGCAGTACCATGGGGACAGCCAATAAAGCGTATGGCTACACCTTC

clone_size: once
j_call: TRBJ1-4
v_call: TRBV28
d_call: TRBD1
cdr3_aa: CAIRTGGQGYEKLFF
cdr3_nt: TGTGCCATACGAACCGGGGGACAGGGGTATGAAAAACTGTTTTTT

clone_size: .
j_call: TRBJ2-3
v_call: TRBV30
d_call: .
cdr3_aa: CAWSDISSTDTQYF
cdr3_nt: TGTGCCTGGAGTGACATCTCCAGCACAGATACGCAGTATTTT

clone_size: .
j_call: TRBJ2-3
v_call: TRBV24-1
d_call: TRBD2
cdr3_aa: CATSDLSSGSTDTQYF
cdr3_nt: TGTGCCACCAGTGATTTGTCTAGCGGGAGCACAGATACGCAGTATTTT

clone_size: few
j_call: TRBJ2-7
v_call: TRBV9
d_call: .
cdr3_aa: CASSVAPGTYEQYF
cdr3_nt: TGTGCCAGCAGCGTAGCCCCGGGAACCTACGAGCAGTACTTC

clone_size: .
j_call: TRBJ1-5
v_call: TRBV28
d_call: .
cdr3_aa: CASSFQGSHQPQHF
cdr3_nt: TGTGCCAGCAGTTTCCAGGGAAGTCACCAGCCCCAGCATTTT

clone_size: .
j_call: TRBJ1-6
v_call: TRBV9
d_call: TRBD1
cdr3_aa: CASSGSQGVLGSPLHF
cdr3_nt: TGTGCCAGCAGCGGATCACAGGGGGTGTTGGGTTCACCCCTCCACTTT

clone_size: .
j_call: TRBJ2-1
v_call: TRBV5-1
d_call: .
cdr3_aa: CASSFDSWKDNEQFF
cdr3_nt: TGCGCCAGCAGCTTCGACAGTTGGAAGGACAATGAGCAGTTCTTC

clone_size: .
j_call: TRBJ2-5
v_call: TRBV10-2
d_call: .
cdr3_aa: CASSTTIQETQYF
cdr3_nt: TGCGCCAGCAGTACCACAATCCAAGAGACCCAGTACTTC

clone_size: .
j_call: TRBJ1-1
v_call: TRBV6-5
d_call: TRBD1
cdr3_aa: CASSRQGNTEAFF
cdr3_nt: TGTGCCAGCAGTAGACAGGGGAACACTGAAGCTTTCTTT

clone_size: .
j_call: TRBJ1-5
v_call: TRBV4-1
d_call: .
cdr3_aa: CASSQDKGDGNQPQHF
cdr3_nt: TGCGCCAGCAGCCAAGATAAGGGGGACGGCAATCAGCCCCAGCATTTT

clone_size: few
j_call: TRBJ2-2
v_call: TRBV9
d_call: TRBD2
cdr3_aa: CASSHLAGGFGGELFF
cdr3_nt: TGTGCCAGCAGCCATTTAGCGGGGGGTTTCGGCGGGGAGCTGTTTTTT

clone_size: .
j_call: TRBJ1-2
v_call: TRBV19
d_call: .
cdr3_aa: CASRPTRRPGYTF
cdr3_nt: TGTGCCAGTAGGCCGACTCGAAGACCTGGCTACACCTTC

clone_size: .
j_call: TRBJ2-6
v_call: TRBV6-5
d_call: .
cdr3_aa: CASSYLSGANVLTF
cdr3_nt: TGTGCCAGCAGTTACCTCTCTGGGGCCAACGTCCTGACTTTC

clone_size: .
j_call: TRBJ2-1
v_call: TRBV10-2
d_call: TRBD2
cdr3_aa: CASSPSGGYNEQFF
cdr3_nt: TGCGCCAGCAGTCCTAGCGGGGGCTACAATGAGCAGTTCTTC

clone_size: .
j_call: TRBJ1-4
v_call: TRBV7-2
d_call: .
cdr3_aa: CASSPSTEKLFF
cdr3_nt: TGTGCCAGCAGCCCATCAACAGAAAAACTGTTTTTT

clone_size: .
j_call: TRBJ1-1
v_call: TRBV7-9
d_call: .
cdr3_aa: CASSLVDSSEAFF
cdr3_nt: TGTGCCAGCAGCTTAGTGGACAGCAGTGAAGCTTTCTTT

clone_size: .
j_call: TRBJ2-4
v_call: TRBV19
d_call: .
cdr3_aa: CASSMSGQRLAKNIQYF
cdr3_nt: TGTGCCAGTAGTATGAGCGGCCAAAGGCTAGCCAAAAACATTCAGTACTTC

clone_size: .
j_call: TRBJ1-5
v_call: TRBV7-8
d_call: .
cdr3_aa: CASSFEVGQPQHF
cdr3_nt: TGTGCCAGCAGCTTCGAGGTGGGTCAGCCCCAGCATTTT

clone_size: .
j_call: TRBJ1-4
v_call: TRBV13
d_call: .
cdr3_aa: CASSLLRRANEKLFF
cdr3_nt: TGTGCCAGCAGCCTGCTGAGGAGGGCTAATGAAAAACTGTTTTTT

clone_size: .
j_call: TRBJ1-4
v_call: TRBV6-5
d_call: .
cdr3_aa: CASGQPATNEKLFF
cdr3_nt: TGTGCCAGCGGGCAACCTGCAACTAATGAAAAACTGTTTTTT

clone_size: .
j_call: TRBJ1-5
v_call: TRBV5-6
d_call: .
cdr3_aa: CASSLEEYSNQPQHF
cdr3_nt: TGTGCCAGCAGCTTGGAGGAGTATAGCAATCAGCCCCAGCATTTT

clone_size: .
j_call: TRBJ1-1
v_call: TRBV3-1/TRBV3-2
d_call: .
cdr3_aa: CASSQGPGMNTEAFF
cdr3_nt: TGTGCCAGCAGCCAAGGACCAGGGATGAACACTGAAGCTTTCTTT

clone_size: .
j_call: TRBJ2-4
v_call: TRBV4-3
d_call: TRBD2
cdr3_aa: CASSQMDGRAQNIQYF
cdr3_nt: TGCGCCAGCAGCCAGATGGACGGGAGGGCCCAAAACATTCAGTACTTC

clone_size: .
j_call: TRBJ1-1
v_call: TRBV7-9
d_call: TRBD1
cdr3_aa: CASSLGQGNTEAFF
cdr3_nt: TGTGCCAGCAGCTTAGGACAGGGCAACACTGAAGCTTTCTTT

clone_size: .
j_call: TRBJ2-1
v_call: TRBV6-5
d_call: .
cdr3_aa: CASTVRGGNEQFF
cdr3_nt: TGTGCCAGCACGGTTAGGGGAGGCAATGAGCAGTTCTTC

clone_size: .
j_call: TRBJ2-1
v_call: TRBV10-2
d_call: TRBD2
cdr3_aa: CASSERGGFNEQFF
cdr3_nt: TGCGCCAGCAGTGAACGGGGGGGCTTCAATGAGCAGTTCTTC

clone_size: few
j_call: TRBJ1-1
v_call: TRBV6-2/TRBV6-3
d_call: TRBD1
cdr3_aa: CASSPPRTGTIEAFF
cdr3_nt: TGTGCCAGCAGTCCGCCGAGGACAGGGACGATTGAGGCTTTCTTT

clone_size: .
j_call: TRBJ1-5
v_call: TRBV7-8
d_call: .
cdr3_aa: CASSPAIYQPQHF
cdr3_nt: TGTGCCAGCAGCCCAGCAATATATCAGCCCCAGCATTTT

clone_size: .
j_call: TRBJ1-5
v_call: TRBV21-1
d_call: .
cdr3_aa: CASSKAPGRHQPQHF
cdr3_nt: TGTGCCAGCAGCAAAGCTCCAGGGAGGCATCAGCCCCAGCATTTT

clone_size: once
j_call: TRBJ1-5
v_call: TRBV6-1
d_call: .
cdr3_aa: CASSERGGVWDNQPQHF
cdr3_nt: TGTGCCAGCAGTGAACGGGGCGGGGTGTGGGACAATCAGCCCCAGCATTTT

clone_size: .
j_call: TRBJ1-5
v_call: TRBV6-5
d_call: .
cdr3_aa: CASSYQVGADQPQHF
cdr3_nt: TGTGCCAGCAGTTACCAGGTAGGGGCCGATCAGCCCCAGCATTTT

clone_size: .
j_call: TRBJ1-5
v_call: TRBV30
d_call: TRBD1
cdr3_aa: CAWSVPGGRNQPQHF
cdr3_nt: TGTGCCTGGAGTGTACCAGGGGGCCGCAATCAGCCCCAGCATTTT

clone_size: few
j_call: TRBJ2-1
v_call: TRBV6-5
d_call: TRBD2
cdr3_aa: CASSRLARNNEQFF
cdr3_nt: TGTGCCAGTTCCCGACTAGCGAGGAACAATGAGCAGTTCTTC

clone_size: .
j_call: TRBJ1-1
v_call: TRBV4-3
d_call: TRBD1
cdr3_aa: CASSPWTGGNTEAFF
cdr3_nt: TGCGCCAGCAGCCCTTGGACAGGGGGTAACACTGAAGCTTTCTTT

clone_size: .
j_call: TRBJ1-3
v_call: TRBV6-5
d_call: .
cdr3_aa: CASSYTASGNTIYF
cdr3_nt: TGTGCCAGCAGTTATACAGCCTCTGGAAACACCATATATTTT

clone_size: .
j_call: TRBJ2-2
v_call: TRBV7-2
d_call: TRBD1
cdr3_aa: CASSSGTGHGGELFF
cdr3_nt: TGTGCCAGCAGCTCGGGGACAGGGCATGGCGGGGAGCTGTTTTTT

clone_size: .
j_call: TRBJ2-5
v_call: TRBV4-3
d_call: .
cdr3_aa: CASSQEWGRFQETQYF
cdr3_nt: TGCGCCAGCAGCCAAGAATGGGGCAGGTTCCAAGAGACCCAGTACTTC

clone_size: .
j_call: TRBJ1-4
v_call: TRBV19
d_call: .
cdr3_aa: CASKYFQGTNEKLFF
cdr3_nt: TGTGCCAGCAAGTATTTTCAGGGAACGAATGAAAAACTGTTTTTT

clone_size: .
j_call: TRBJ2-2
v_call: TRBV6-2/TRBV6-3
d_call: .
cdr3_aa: CASSGTGRFGGELFF
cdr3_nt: TGTGCCAGCAGTGGGACTGGTCGTTTCGGCGGGGAGCTGTTTTTT

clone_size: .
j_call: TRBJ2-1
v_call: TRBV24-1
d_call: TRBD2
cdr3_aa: CATSRTSGKNNEQFF
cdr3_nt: TGTGCCACCAGCAGGACTAGCGGGAAGAACAATGAGCAGTTCTTC

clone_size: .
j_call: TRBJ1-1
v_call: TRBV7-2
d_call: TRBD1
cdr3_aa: CASSVGTGGARFEAFF
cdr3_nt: TGTGCCAGCAGCGTTGGGACAGGGGGCGCGAGGTTTGAAGCTTTCTTT

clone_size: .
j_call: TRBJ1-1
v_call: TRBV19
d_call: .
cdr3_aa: CASSIVTRAFF
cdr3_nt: TGTGCCAGTAGTATCGTGACACGAGCTTTCTTT

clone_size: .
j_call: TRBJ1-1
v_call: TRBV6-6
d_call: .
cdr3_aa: CASSYSPTYTEAFF
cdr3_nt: TGTGCCAGCAGTTACTCGCCCACTTACACTGAAGCTTTCTTT